Shown below are 30 T cell receptor beta chains from a single sample sequenced in a study of blood T cell repertoires in COVID-19 (dated by TCRdb to 2019 to 2021). Libraries were constructed by the immunoSEQ multiplex PCR assay. The table comes from immuneACCESS by way of TCRdb, which keeps in-frame sequences with V and J called. Part of the clones is missing from these tables; in studies checked, under half for an unresolved V gene and the rest for unknown reasons. This sample lists about 130,000 clones; more than 70% were detected once. Of the sample, 4.3% falls within the top ten clones. Material for sequencing was peripheral blood. Receptors were obtained from a human donor in a cohort sampled during active COVID-19.

This chain links TRBV6-6 with TRBJ2-3; maybe TRBD1 (5 bases). CDR3 length: 15 amino acids. V was pared by 7 bases and J by 6 bases, with 20 bases between. Germline assignment: CDR1 MNHNY and CDR2 SVGAGI (reference sequence). CDR3 sequence: CASTKPRVAQDTQYF. CDR3 in DNA: TGTGCCAGCACCAAACCCAGGGTTGCACAGGATACGCAGTATTTT.

The chain employs TRBV5-4 and TRBJ2-1, with TRBD1 matching 11 bases. CDR1 is SGHNT and CDR2 is YYREEE in the germline V gene (reference sequence). This CDR3 is 16 amino acids long. V was clipped by 3 bases and J by 2 bases; unmatched bases: 4. The CDR3 nucleotides read TGTGCCAGCAGCTCCCAGGGACAGGGGGCCTACAATGAGCAGTTCTTC. Its protein is CASSSQGQGAYNEQFF.

The table lists this clone with a count of one. This sequence joins TRBV9 and TRBJ2-2; no firm D call. Germline assignment: CDR1 SGDLS and CDR2 YYNGEE. V lost 0 bases and J 6 bases, leaving 6 bases between the germline ends. This CDR3 comprises 13 residues. CDR3 residues: CASSVARAGELFF. CDR3 bases: TGTGCCAGCAGCGTAGCCCGGGCCGGGGAGCTGTTTTTT.

This clone appeared a single time. Other nucleotide sequences in the sample specify the same CDR3. This CDR3 reads CASSVIAGGNTGELFF. In DNA form, the CDR3 reads TGTGCCAGCAGCGTTATTGCGGGGGGGAACACCGGGGAGCTGTTTTTT. This chain connects TRBV9 to TRBJ2-2; 8 bases fit TRBD2. From germline, CDR1 is SGDLS and CDR2 YYNGEE. The CDR3 is made up of 16 amino acids. The trim removed 2 bases at V and 1 base at J, leaving 4 bases unmatched.

The chain has TRBV9 and TRBJ2-5; 7 bases align to TRBD2. The CDR3 length is 17 residues. Germline lookup yields CDR1 SGDLS and CDR2 YYNGEE. V shed 4 bases, J shed 3 bases, and the junction held 15 bases outside the gene matches. In DNA, the CDR3 is TGTGCCAGCAGCCTCCTCCCTAGCGGATCATTAGAAGAGACCCAGTACTTC. It is translated as CASSLLPSGSLEETQYF.

The chain recombines TRBV5-8 with TRBJ2-1; D gene uncertain. V was pared by 0 bases and J by 0 bases, with 10 bases between. The CDR3 contains 16 residues. The V gene's germline CDR1 is SGHTS and CDR2 YDEGEE. The CDR3 bases are TGTGCCAGCAGCTTGGGGCTGATTGGCTCCTACAATGAGCAGTTCTTC. Translated: CASSLGLIGSYNEQFF.

The V gene is TRBV9, the J gene TRBJ1-3; TRBD1 agrees at 7 bases. Germline loops: CDR1 SGDLS, CDR2 YYNGEE. V was pared by 3 bases and J by 3 bases, with 6 bases of the junction left unmatched. CDR3 length equals 15 residues. The CDR3 here is CASSATGTVGNTIYF. For the CDR3, the DNA is TGTGCCAGCAGCGCCACCGGGACAGTTGGAAACACCATATATTTT.

The gene calls are TRBV28 and TRBJ1-5; 7 positions match TRBD1. Germline-derived CDR1 and CDR2 are MDHEN and SYDVKM. The ends lost 6 bases at V and 6 bases at J; junction bases unmatched: 8. CDR3 size: 14 residues. The CDR3 is CASSLRGGGQPQHF. In DNA form, the CDR3 reads TGTGCCAGCAGCCTCAGAGGGGGCGGTCAGCCCCAGCATTTT. The full variable domain, in which reference TRBV28 and TRBJ1-5 provide the parts outside the CDR3, is DVKVTQSSRYLVKRTGEKVFLECVQDMDHENMFWYRQDPGLGLRLIYFSYDVKMKEKGDIPEGYSVSREKKERFSLILESASTNQTSMYLCASSLRGGGQPQHFGDGTRLSIL.

V is TRBV7-9 and J is TRBJ1-1; 7 nucleotides line up with TRBD1. Germline V gives CDR1 SEHNR, CDR2 FQNEAQ (reference sequence). With V trimmed by 3 bases and J by 2 bases, 6 bases remained unmatched. This CDR3 has 15 residues. The CDR3 reads CASSLSDRENTEAFF. The DNA of the CDR3 is TGTGCCAGCAGCTTGTCCGACAGGGAAAACACTGAAGCTTTCTTT.

The chain has TRBV6-4 and TRBJ2-6; tentatively, D is TRBD2 (7 bases). The V gene's germline CDR1 is MRHNA and CDR2 SNTAGT. V gave up 0 bases and J gave up 0 bases, with 12 bases separating them. The CDR3 loop spans 18 amino acids. The CDR3 nucleotides read TGTGCCAGCAGTGACTCGGACGGGGGGCTCTCTGGGGCCAACGTCCTGACTTTC. Translated: CASSDSDGGLSGANVLTF.

This clone was picked up one time. The chain uses TRBV7-2 and TRBJ2-1; 10 nucleotides align to TRBD2. Germline V gene sequence: CDR1 SGHTA, CDR2 FQGNSA. With V trimmed by 6 bases and J by 8 bases, 13 bases remained unmatched. This CDR3 spans 16 amino acids. CDR3 DNA sequence: TGTGCCAGCAGACAAACCCGAGCGGGGGGGCCCGATGAGCAGTTCTTC. Protein: CASRQTRAGGPDEQFF.

CDR3 protein: CASSYSGDRGLSEQYF. The DNA of the CDR3 is TGTGCCAGCAGTTACTCCGGGGACAGGGGGCTTTCCGAGCAGTACTTC. The V call is TRBV6-5, the J call TRBJ2-7; TRBD1 matches at 12 bases. CDR1 and CDR2 from the germline V gene are MNHEY and SVGAGI. The CDR3 is made up of 16 amino acids. V lost 0 bases and J lost 6; bases outside the gene matches: 6.

The rearrangement links TRBV30 to TRBJ1-1; D remains ambiguous. Trimming removed 2 bases from V and 5 bases from J, with 9 bases in between. Germline assignment: CDR1 GTSNPN and CDR2 SVGIG (reference sequence). The CDR3 has 12 amino acids. CDR3 DNA: TGTGCCTGGAGTCCCGGAGGGACTGAAGCTTTCTTT. As protein: CAWSPGGTEAFF.

The V and J genes are TRBV12-5 and TRBJ1-6; maybe TRBD1 (6 bases). V was clipped by 5 bases and J by 3 bases, with 14 bases between them. Germline-derived CDR1 and CDR2 are LGHNT and FRNRAP. The CDR3 has 16 amino acids. The CDR3 loop reads CASGTPDSGYNSPLHF. The CDR3 bases are TGTGCTAGTGGTACGCCGGACAGTGGCTATAATTCACCCCTCCACTTT.

V gene TRBV3-1 (or the pseudogene TRBV3-2) combines with J gene TRBJ2-4; D is uncertain. CDR1 and CDR2 from the germline V gene are LGHDT and YNNKEL (reference sequence). The CDR3 spans 16 residues. V dropped 3 bases and J dropped 0 bases, with 12 bases sitting between them. The chain's CDR3 is CASSHGDGLAKNIQYF. CDR3 coding DNA: TGTGCCAGCAGCCACGGAGACGGTCTAGCCAAAAACATTCAGTACTTC.

The chain couples TRBV6-2 or TRBV6-3 to TRBJ1-5; D uncertain. Germline V gene sequence: CDR1 MNHEY, CDR2 SVGEGT. The CDR3 consists of 17 residues. V was shortened by 4 bases and J by 0 bases, with 16 bases between the two germline ends. CDR3: CASSSHARQVSNQPQHF. The CDR3 coding sequence is TGTGCCAGCAGTTCCCACGCCCGGCAGGTTAGCAATCAGCCCCAGCATTTT.

The rearrangement joins TRBV5-1 to TRBJ1-2, with TRBD1 identical over 12 bases. V was clipped by 0 bases and J by 7 bases; unmatched bases: 4. CDR3 length equals 15 residues. Looked up from germline, CDR1 is SGHRS and CDR2 is YFSETQ. The CDR3 DNA reads TGCGCCAGCAGCTTGGCGGGACAGGGGGCTAGTGGCTACACCTTC. As protein: CASSLAGQGASGYTF.

The rearrangement joins TRBV2 to TRBJ2-7, with TRBD2 matching 7 bases. Germline loops: CDR1 SNHLY, CDR2 FYNNEI. The V gene end was trimmed by 5 bases and the J gene end by 1 base; junction bases not matched to a gene: 5. The CDR3 contains 14 residues. For the CDR3, the DNA is TGTGCCAGCAGTCCTAGCGGCCAATCCTACGAGCAGTACTTC. Translated, it gives CASSPSGQSYEQYF. Looking up the rest from reference TRBV2 and TRBJ2-7 gives the full variable domain: EPEVTQTPSHQVTQMGQEVILRCVPISNHLYFYWYRQILGQKVEFLVSFYNNEISEKSEIFDDQFSVERPDGSNFTLKIRSTKLEDSAMYFCASSPSGQSYEQYFGPGTRLTVT.

This chain links TRBV7-2 with TRBJ2-7, with D perhaps TRBD1 (6 bases). This CDR3 comprises 14 residues. Per germline, CDR1 SGHTA and CDR2 FQGNSA. Trimming stripped 3 bases from V and 0 bases from J, with 9 bases between. CDR3 coding DNA: TGTGCCAGCAGCTTTACAGGGAGCTCCTACGAGCAGTACTTC. This codes for CASSFTGSSYEQYF.

The chain links TRBV5-4 to TRBJ2-5, with D tentatively TRBD1 (7 bases). The CDR3 has 15 residues. Deletions cut 0 bases from V and 6 bases from J, with 15 bases between. CDR1 is SGHNT, CDR2 YYREEE, per germline (reference sequence). The CDR3 sequence is CASSLAGSGGKTQYF. Here the CDR3 DNA reads TGTGCCAGCAGCTTGGCCGGATCAGGGGGGAAGACCCAGTACTTC.

This clone was seen a single time. The V gene is TRBV5-1, the J gene TRBJ2-1; 7 positions agree with TRBD2. There are 15 residues in the CDR3. Unmatched junction bases numbered 2, after V lost 0 bases and J lost 2 bases. Germline-derived CDR1 and CDR2 are SGHRS and YFSETQ. The CDR3 region is CASSLDGRAYNEQFF. CDR3 DNA: TGCGCCAGCAGCTTGGATGGGAGGGCCTACAATGAGCAGTTCTTC.

The chain recombines TRBV4-1 with TRBJ2-3; tentatively, D is TRBD2 (6 bases). Germline V gene data show CDR1 as MGHRA and CDR2 as YSYEKL. The CDR3 spans 15 residues. V shed 1 base and J shed 6 bases, with 14 bases lying between them. The CDR3 spells CASSQAPAGPDTQYF. CDR3 coding DNA: TGCGCCAGCAGCCAAGCCCCGGCGGGGCCGGATACGCAGTATTTT.

This chain joins TRBV27 and TRBJ1-2, with TRBD1 as a possible D gene (5 bases). Trimming cost V 5 bases and J 3 bases, with 10 bases left between them. Germline V gene data show CDR1 as MNHEY and CDR2 as SMNVEV (reference sequence). CDR3 length: 13 residues. The CDR3 DNA follows: TGTGCCAGCAGTCCCCGACAGTACTATGGCTACACCTTC. Residues: CASSPRQYYGYTF.

The chain joins TRBV19 to TRBJ1-3; 8 positions match TRBD1. The CDR3 is made up of 14 amino acids. V dropped 3 bases and J dropped 2; count of bases not matched to a gene: 0. CDR1 and CDR2 from the germline V gene are LNHDA and SQIVND (reference sequence). The CDR3 region has the DNA TGTGCCAGTAGTATCAGGGGGCCTGGAAACACCATATATTTT. Protein sequence: CASSIRGPGNTIYF. Based on the CDR3 plus reference TRBV19 and TRBJ1-3, the full variable domain is DGGITQSPKYLFRKEGQNVTLSCEQNLNHDAMYWYRQDPGQGLRLIYYSQIVNDFQKGDIAEGYSVSREKKESFPLTVTSAQKNPTAFYLCASSIRGPGNTIYFGEGSWLTVV.

The rearrangement links TRBV6-2 or TRBV6-3 to TRBJ2-1, with 8 bases aligning to TRBD2. Unmatched junction bases numbered 11, after V lost 4 bases and J lost 6 bases. The CDR3 has 16 amino acids. Germline CDR1 reads MNHEY; CDR2 reads SVGEGT. In DNA, the CDR3 is TGTGCCAGCAGTTCCTTCCGGGGGGGCCTTGGCAATGAGCAGTTCTTC. Its protein is CASSSFRGGLGNEQFF.

In this sample, this clone turned up once. This sequence joins TRBV6-6 and TRBJ2-2; maybe TRBD2 (6 bases). The V end was cut by 5 bases, the J end by 0 bases, with 22 bases between. Germline CDR1 reads MNHNY; CDR2 reads SVGAGI (reference sequence). CDR3 length: 19 amino acids. The CDR3 bases are TGTGCCAGCAGTCCCGAACCAAGGGGAGGCTCCGCGAACACCGGGGAGCTGTTTTTT. Translated: CASSPEPRGGSANTGELFF.

The chain uses TRBV10-3 and TRBJ2-2; maybe TRBD2 (6 bases). This CDR3 region has 11 residues. Per germline, CDR1 ENHRY and CDR2 SYGVKD. With 10 bases removed from V and 5 bases from J, the gap between germline ends came to 8 bases. The CDR3 reads CATGSTGELFF. In DNA form, the CDR3 reads TGTGCCACCGGGAGTACCGGGGAGCTGTTTTTT.

The V call is TRBV20-1, the J call TRBJ1-5, with a weak D call TRBD1 (6 bases). This CDR3 has 14 amino acids. Germline V CDR1 and CDR2: DFQATT, SNEGSKA (reference sequence). Trimming removed 3 bases from V and 4 bases from J, with 13 bases in between. CDR3 region: CSASDTGKNQPQHF. CDR3 DNA: TGCAGTGCTAGTGACACAGGGAAAAATCAGCCCCAGCATTTT.

The chain employs TRBV7-9 and TRBJ2-7; maybe TRBD1 (6 bases). V was clipped by 5 bases and J by 6 bases, with 17 bases between them. CDR1 is SEHNR and CDR2 is FQNEAQ in the germline V gene (reference sequence). The CDR3 runs 14 residues. DNA of the CDR3: TGTGCCAGCAGCCCAGGACAGCCCTACACCGAGCAGTACGTC. Translating it yields CASSPGQPYTEQYV.

This clone occurred once. J is TRBJ2-3 and V is TRBV2; no clear D gene. The CDR3 consists of 15 residues. Germline loops: CDR1 SNHLY, CDR2 FYNNEI. Trimming left V 6 bases short and J 2 bases short, with 15 bases between. The CDR3 loop reads CASRSQTTFTDTQYF. The CDR3 nucleotides read TGTGCCAGCAGATCCCAGACAACGTTCACAGATACGCAGTATTTT.